The clone carrying this T cell receptor (beta chain) was picked up a small number of times. What it recognizes is unknown. The sample comes from a study of spatial heterogeneity in lung cancer. Findings and caveats of the study: Ubiquitous expanded tumor TCRs showed up in blood more at resection than follow-up.

Specified time point: sample taken at primary tumor resection. No cell sorting; template was whole RNA from tumor, lung tissue or PBMC. Single TCR cDNA molecules each had their own unique molecular identifier. TCRdb reanalysed the 5' RACE reads using MiXCR and keeps one entry per CDR3 protein. The sample yields tens of thousands of distinct CDR3 sequences, 8.4% seen once. The sequences come from PBMCs, collected at surgery. The clonotype comes from a female donor with early-stage non-small cell lung cancer.

CDR3 nucleotide sequence: TGTGCCAGCAGCTTAGGCCGGAGAGGGTATTTT. The encoded protein is CASSLGRRGYF. The chain carries TRBV7-2 and TRBJ2-3, with D unresolved. With 1 base removed from V and 14 bases from J, the gap between germline ends came to 10 bases. The CDR3 consists of 11 residues. CDR1 SGHTA and CDR2 FQGNSA come from the germline V gene.